The following is a TCR beta chain sequence with its context. Patients of the Seattle cohort, enrolled during active infection, were followed longitudinally. The sample is drawn from a study of blood T cell repertoires in COVID-19. Background on the study: T cells, B-cell-depleted T cells, or PBMCs supplied cDNA or gDNA.

The table came from immunoSEQ multiplex PCR; TCRdb's copy has only in-frame clones and leaves some out. The sample contains 25,000 to 30,000 clones, 85% to 95% of which appear only once. The sequence came from a woman aged 65 to 85 with COVID-19, enrolled during active disease. The sample was peripheral blood.

The CDR3: CASSFVLAGGPYEQYF. DNA for the CDR3: TGCGCCAGCAGCTTCGTCCTAGCGGGAGGGCCCTACGAGCAGTACTTC. The V call is TRBV5-1, the J call TRBJ2-7; 12 bases line up with TRBD2. The CDR3 extends over 16 amino acids. J lost 2 bases, V lost 2 bases, and 5 bases had no gene match. From germline, CDR1 is SGHRS and CDR2 YFSETQ. Full variable domain (outside the CDR3, taken from reference TRBV5-1 and TRBJ2-7): KAGVTQTPRYLIKTRGQQVTLSCSPISGHRSVSWYQQTPGQGLQFLFEYFSETQRNKGNFPGRFSGRQFSNSRSEMNVSTLELGDSALYLCASSFVLAGGPYEQYFGPGTRLTVT.